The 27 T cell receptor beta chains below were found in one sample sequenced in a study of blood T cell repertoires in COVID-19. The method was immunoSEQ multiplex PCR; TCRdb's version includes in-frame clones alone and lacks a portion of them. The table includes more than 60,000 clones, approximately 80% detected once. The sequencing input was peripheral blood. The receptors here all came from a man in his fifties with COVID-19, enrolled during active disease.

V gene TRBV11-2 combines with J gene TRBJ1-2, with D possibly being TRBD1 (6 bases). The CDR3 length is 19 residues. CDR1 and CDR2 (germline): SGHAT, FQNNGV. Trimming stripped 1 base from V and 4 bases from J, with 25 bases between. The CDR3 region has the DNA TGTGCCAGCAGCTTAGGGGGGCCCCGGGACGATCTTTCCCCCTATGGCTACACCTTC. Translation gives CASSLGGPRDDLSPYGYTF.

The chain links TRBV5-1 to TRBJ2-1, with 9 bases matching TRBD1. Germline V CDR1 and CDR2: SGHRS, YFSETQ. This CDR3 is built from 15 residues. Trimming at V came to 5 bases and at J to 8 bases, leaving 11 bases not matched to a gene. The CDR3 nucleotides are TGCGCCAGCAGATCCGGGACAGGGAATTTATATGAGCAGTTCTTC. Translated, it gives CASRSGTGNLYEQFF.

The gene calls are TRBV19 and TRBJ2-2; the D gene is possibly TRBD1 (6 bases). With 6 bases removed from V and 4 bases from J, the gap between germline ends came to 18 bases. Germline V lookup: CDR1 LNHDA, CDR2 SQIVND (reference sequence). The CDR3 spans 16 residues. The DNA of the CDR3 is TGTGCCAGTAGAAAGCACAGGGAAGAGAGCACCGGGGAGCTGTTTTTT. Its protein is CASRKHREESTGELFF.

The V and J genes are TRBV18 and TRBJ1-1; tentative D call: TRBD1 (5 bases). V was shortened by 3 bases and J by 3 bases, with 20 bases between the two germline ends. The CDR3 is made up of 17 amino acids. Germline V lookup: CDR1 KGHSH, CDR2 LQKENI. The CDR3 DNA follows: TGTGCCAGCTCACCGCAGGAGATGGGGGTAGCGGACACTGAAGCTTTCTTT. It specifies CASSPQEMGVADTEAFF.

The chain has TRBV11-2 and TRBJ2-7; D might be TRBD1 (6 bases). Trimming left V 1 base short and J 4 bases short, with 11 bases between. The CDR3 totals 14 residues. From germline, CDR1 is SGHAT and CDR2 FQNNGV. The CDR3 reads CASSLGTGRYEQYF. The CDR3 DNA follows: TGTGCCAGCAGCTTAGGAACAGGGCGATACGAGCAGTACTTC.

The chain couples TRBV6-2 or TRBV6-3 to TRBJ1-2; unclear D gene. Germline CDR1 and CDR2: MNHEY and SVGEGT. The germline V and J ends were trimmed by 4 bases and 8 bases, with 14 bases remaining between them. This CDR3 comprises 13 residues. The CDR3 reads CASSFRGAEGYTF. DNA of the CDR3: TGTGCCAGCAGTTTCCGGGGTGCGGAAGGCTACACCTTC.

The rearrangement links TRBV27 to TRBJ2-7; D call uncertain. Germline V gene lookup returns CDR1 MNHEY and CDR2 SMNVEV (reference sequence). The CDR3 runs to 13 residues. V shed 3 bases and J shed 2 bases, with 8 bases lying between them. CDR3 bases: TGTGCCAGCAGTTTTGGGCCAACCTACGAGCAGTACTTC. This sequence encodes CASSFGPTYEQYF.

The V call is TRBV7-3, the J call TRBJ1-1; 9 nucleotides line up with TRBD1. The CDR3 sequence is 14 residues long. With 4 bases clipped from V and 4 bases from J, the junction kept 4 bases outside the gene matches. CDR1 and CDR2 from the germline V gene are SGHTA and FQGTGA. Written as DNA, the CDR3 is TGTGCCAGCAGCTCCCGGACAGGGGCCACTGAAGCTTTCTTT. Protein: CASSSRTGATEAFF.

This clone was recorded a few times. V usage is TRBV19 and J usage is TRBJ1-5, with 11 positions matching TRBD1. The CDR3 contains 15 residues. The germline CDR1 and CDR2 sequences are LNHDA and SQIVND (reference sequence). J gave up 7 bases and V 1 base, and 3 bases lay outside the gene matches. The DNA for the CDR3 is TGTGCCAGTAGTATAGGGACAGGGGGCGGACAGCCCCAGCATTTT. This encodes CASSIGTGGGQPQHF.

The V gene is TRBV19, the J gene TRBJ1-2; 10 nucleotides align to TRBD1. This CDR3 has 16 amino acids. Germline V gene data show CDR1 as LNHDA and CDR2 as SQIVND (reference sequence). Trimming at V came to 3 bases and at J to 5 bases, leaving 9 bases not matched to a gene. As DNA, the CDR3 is TGTGCCAGTAGTATCCCCTCCGGACAGGGGGTGTATGGCTACACCTTC. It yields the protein CASSIPSGQGVYGYTF.

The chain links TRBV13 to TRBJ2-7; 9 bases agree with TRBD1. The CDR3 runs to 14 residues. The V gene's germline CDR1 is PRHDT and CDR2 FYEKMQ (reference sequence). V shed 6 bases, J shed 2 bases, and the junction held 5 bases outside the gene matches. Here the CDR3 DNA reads TGTGCCAGCAGGAGGACAGGGGATACCTACGAGCAGTACTTC. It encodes CASRRTGDTYEQYF.

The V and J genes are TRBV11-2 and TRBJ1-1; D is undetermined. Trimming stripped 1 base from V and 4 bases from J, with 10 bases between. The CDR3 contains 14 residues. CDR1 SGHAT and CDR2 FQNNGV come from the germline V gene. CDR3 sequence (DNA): TGTGCCAGCAGCTTAGCGGGGATGGGCACTGAAGCTTTCTTT. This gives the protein CASSLAGMGTEAFF.

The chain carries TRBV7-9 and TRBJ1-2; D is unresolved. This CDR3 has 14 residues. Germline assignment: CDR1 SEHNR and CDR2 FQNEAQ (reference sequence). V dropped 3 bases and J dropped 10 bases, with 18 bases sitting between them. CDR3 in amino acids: CASSFGANTPHYTF. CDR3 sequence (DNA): TGTGCCAGCAGCTTCGGAGCAAACACACCCCACTACACCTTC.

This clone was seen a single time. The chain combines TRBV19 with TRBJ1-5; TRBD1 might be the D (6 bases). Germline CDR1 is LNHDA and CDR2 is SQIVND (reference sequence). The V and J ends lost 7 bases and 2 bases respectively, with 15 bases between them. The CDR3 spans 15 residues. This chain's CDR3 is CASTADRRGNQPQHF. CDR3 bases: TGTGCCAGTACCGCAGACAGGCGGGGCAATCAGCCCCAGCATTTT.

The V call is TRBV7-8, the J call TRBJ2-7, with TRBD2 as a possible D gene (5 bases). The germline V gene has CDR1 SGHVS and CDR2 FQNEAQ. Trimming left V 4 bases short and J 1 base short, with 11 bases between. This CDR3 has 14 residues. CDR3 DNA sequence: TGTGCCAGCAGCTCCTCCTCGGGGTCCTACGAGCAGTACTTC. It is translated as CASSSSSGSYEQYF. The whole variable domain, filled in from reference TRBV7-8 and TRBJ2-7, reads GAGVSQSPRYKVAKRGQDVALRCDPISGHVSLFWYQQALGQGPEFLTYFQNEAQLDKSGLPSDRFFAERPEGSVSTLKIQRTQQEDSAVYLCASSSSSGSYEQYFGPGTRLTVT.

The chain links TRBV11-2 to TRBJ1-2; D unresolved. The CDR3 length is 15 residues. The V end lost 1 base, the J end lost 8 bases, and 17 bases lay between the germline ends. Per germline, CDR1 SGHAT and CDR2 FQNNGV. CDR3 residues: CASSLGSVSGTGYTF. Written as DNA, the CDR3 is TGTGCCAGCAGCTTAGGCTCGGTGTCGGGAACCGGCTACACCTTC. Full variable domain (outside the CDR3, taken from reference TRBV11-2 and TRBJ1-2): EAGVAQSPRYKIIEKRQSVAFWCNPISGHATLYWYQQILGQGPKLLIQFQNNGVVDDSQLPKDRFSAERLKGVDSTLKIQPAKLEDSAVYLCASSLGSVSGTGYTFGSGTRLTVV.

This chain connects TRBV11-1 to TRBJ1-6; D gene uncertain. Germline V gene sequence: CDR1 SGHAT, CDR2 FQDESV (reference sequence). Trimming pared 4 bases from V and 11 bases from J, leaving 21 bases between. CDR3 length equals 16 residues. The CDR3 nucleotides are TGTGCCAGCAGCTCCGCCGGCGGCGGACTTGGGGCACCCCTCCACTTT. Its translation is CASSSAGGGLGAPLHF. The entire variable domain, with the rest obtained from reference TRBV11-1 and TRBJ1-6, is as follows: EAEVAQSPRYKITEKSQAVAFWCDPISGHATLYWYRQILGQGPELLVQFQDESVVDDSQLPKDRFSAERLKGVDSTLKIQPAELGDSAMYLCASSSAGGGLGAPLHFGNGTRLTVT.

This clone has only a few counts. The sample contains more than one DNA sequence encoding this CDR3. The CDR3: CASSQDRDTEAFF. The DNA for the CDR3 is TGTGCCAGCAGCCAAGACCGGGACACTGAAGCTTTCTTT. The rearrangement uses TRBV4-2 and TRBJ1-1; no clear D gene. CDR1 is LGHNA and CDR2 is YNFKEQ in the germline V gene. V lost 0 bases and J 3 bases, leaving 5 bases between the germline ends. The CDR3 is 13 residues long.

The CDR3, as DNA: TGTGCCAGCAGCCGACAAACCTACAATGAGCAGTTCTTC. It yields the protein CASSRQTYNEQFF. The chain couples TRBV3-1 (or the pseudogene TRBV3-2) to TRBJ2-1; D call uncertain. CDR3 length: 13 amino acids. The germline gives CDR1 LGHDT, CDR2 YNNKEL (reference sequence). V lost 4 bases to trimming and J lost 2 bases, with 6 bases between them.

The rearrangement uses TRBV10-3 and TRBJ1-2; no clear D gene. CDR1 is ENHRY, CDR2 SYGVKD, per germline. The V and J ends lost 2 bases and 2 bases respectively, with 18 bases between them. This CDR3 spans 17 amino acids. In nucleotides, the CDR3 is TGTGCCATCAGTGAGCCTCCACCTGGCGGGTTCAACTATGGCTACACCTTC. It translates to CAISEPPPGGFNYGYTF.

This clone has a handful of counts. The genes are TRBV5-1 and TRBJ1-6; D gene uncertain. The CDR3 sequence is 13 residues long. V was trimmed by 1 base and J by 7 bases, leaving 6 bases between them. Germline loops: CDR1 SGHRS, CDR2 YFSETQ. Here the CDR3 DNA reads TGCGCCAGCAGCTTGCGGGGAAATTCACCCCTCCACTTT. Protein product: CASSLRGNSPLHF.

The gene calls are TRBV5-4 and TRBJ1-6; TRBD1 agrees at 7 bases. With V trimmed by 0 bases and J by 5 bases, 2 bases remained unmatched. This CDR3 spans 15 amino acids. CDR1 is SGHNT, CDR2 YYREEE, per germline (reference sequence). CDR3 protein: CASSLGGTDNSPLHF. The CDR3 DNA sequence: TGTGCCAGCAGCTTGGGGGGGACAGATAATTCACCCCTCCACTTT.

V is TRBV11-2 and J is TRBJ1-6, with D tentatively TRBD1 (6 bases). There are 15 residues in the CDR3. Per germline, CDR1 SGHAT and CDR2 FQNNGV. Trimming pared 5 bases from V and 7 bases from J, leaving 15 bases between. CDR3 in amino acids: CASSNLQGSNSPLHF. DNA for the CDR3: TGTGCCAGCAGCAACCTACAGGGTTCGAATTCACCCCTCCACTTT. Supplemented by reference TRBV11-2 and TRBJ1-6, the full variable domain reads EAGVAQSPRYKIIEKRQSVAFWCNPISGHATLYWYQQILGQGPKLLIQFQNNGVVDDSQLPKDRFSAERLKGVDSTLKIQPAKLEDSAVYLCASSNLQGSNSPLHFGNGTRLTVT.

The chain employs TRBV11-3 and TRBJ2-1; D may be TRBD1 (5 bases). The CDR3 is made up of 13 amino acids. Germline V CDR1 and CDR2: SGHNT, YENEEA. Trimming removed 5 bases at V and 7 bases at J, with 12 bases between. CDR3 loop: CASSATATNEQFF. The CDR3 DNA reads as TGTGCCAGCAGCGCGACAGCTACAAATGAGCAGTTCTTC.

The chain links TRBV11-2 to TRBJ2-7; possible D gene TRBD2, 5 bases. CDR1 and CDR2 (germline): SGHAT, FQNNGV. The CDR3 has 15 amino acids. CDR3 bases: TGTGCCAGCAGCTTAGATAGAGGGCCCTATGGGGAACCGGCGGTC. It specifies CASSLDRGPYGEPAV.

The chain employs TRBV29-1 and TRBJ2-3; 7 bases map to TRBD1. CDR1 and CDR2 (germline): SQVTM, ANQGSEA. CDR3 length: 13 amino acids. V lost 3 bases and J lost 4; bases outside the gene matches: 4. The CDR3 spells CSVDAQGADTQYF. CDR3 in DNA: TGCAGCGTTGACGCCCAGGGGGCAGATACGCAGTATTTT.

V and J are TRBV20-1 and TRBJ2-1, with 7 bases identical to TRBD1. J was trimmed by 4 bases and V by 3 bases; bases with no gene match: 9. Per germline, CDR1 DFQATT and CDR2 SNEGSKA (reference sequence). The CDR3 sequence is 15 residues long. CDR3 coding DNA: TGCAGTGCTAGTGACGACAGGGCCTGGTACAATGAGCAGTTCTTC. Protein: CSASDDRAWYNEQFF.